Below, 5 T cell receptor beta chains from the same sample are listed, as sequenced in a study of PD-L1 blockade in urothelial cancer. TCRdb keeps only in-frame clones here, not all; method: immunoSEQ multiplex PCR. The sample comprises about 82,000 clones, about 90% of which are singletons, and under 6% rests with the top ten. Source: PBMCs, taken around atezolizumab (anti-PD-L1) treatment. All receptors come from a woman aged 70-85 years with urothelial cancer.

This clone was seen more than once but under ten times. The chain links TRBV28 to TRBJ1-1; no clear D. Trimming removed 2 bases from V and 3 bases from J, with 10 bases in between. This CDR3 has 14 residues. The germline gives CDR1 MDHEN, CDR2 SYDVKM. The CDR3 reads CASSLQGRYTEAFF. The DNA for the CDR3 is TGTGCCAGCAGTTTACAAGGGAGGTACACTGAAGCTTTCTTT. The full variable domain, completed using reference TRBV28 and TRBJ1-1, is DVKVTQSSRYLVKRTGEKVFLECVQDMDHENMFWYRQDPGLGLRLIYFSYDVKMKEKGDIPEGYSVSREKKERFSLILESASTNQTSMYLCASSLQGRYTEAFFGQGTRLTVV.

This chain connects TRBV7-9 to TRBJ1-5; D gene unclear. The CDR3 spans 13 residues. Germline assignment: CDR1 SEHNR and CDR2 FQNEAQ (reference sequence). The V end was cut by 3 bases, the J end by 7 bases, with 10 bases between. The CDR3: CASSLGATQPQHF. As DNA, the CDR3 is TGTGCCAGCAGCTTGGGCGCGACACAGCCCCAGCATTTT.

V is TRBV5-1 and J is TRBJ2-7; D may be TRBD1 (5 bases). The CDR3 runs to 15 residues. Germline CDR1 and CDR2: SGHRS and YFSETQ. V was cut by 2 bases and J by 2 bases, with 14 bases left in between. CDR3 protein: CASSLQVGRPYEQYF. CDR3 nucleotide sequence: TGCGCCAGCAGCTTACAGGTGGGCAGGCCCTACGAGCAGTACTTC.

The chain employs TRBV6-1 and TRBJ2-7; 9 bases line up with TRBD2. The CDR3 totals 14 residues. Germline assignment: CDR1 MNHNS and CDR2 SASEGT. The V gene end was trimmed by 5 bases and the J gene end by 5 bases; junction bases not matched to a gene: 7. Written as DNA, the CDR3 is TGTGCCAGCAGTATCGTGCGGGGGGGCGACGAGCAGTACTTC. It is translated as CASSIVRGGDEQYF.

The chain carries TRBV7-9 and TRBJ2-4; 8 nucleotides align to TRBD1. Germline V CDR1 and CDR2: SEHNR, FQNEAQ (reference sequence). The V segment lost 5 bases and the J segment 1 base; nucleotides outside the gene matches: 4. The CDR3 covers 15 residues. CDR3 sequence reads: CASSLTGGAKNIQYF. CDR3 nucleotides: TGTGCCAGCAGCCTCACAGGGGGTGCCAAAAACATTCAGTACTTC.